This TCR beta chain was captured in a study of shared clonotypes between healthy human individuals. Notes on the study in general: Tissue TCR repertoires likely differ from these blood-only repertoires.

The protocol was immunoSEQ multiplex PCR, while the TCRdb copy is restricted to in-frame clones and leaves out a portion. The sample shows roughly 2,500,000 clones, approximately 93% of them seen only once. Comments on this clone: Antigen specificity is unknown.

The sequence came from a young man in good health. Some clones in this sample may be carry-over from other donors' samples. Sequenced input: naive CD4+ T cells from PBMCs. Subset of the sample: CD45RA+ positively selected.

The CDR3 is CASSQDRDRGGNQPQHF. The CDR3, as DNA: TGCGCCAGCAGCCAGGACCGGGACAGGGGGGGGAATCAGCCCCAGCATTTT. The chain joins TRBV4-1 to TRBJ1-5, with TRBD1 matching 11 bases. The V segment lost 3 bases and the J segment 4 bases; nucleotides outside the gene matches: 8. Germline-derived CDR1 and CDR2 are MGHRA and YSYEKL. This CDR3 has 17 residues.